Following are 16 T cell receptor beta chains from one sample sequenced in a study of post-analysis software for immune sequencing data. The TCR beta cDNA libraries carried unique molecular identifiers. TCRdb recomputed calls from the PCR reads with MiXCR, one row per CDR3 protein. The profile shows roughly 730,000 distinct CDR3 sequences, roughly 27% of them singletons. Whole-study findings and limits: Controls showed lower frequencies than patients for roughly 5 TRBV segments, and TRBV5-6, TRBV5-1 and TRBV20-1 were among these.

Their recognized antigens are unknown. What was sequenced was blood. Receptors originate from a girl under 18 with multiple sclerosis.

This rearrangement joins TRBV29-1 to TRBJ1-1, with D perhaps TRBD1 (6 bases). The V end was cut by 6 bases, the J end by 5 bases, with 13 bases between. From germline, CDR1 is SQVTM and CDR2 ANQGSEA. The CDR3 is made up of 12 amino acids. Here the CDR3 DNA reads TGCAGCGTCTGGGGGGGCCCAACTGAAGCTTTCTTT. This codes for CSVWGGPTEAFF. The full variable domain, with the rest looked up from reference TRBV29-1 and TRBJ1-1, is SAVISQKPSRDICQRGTSLTIQCQVDSQVTMMFWYRQQPGQSLTLIATANQGSEATYESGFVIDKFPISRPNLTFSTLTVSNMSPEDSSIYLCSVWGGPTEAFFGQGTRLTVV.

This clonotype was seen a handful of times. The chain joins TRBV7-2 to TRBJ2-3; no reliable D call. V was clipped by 5 bases and J by 3 bases, with 12 bases between them. In germline, CDR1 is SGHTA, CDR2 FQGNSA. This CDR3 contains 14 residues. CDR3 loop: CASSTRPRTDTQYF. For the CDR3, the DNA is TGTGCCAGCAGCACCCGGCCTAGGACAGATACGCAGTATTTT.

The gene calls are TRBV6-4 and TRBJ2-3; no clear D gene. CDR1 MRHNA and CDR2 SNTAGT come from the germline V gene. Between the trimmed V and J ends, which lost 5 bases and 5 bases, there was a span of 11 bases. CDR3 length: 13 residues. The CDR3 reads CASSSDEKDTQYF. The CDR3 DNA reads as TGTGCCAGCAGTTCGGACGAGAAAGATACGCAGTATTTT.

The rearrangement links TRBV19 to TRBJ1-5; TRBD1 is a possible D gene (6 bases). Germline V gene lookup returns CDR1 LNHDA and CDR2 SQIVND (reference sequence). V was shortened by 10 bases and J by 6 bases, with 7 bases between the two germline ends. The CDR3 totals 10 residues. As DNA, the CDR3 is TGTGCCACAGGGGTTCAGCCCCAGCATTTT. This codes for CATGVQPQHF.

This clonotype was found many times. One end of the junction does not line up with germline, which may come from a read error. The chain has TRBV5-1 and TRBJ2-1; D is unresolved. The CDR3 extends over 14 amino acids. From germline, CDR1 is SGHRS and CDR2 YFSETQ. The chain's CDR3 is CASSLISSYNEQFF. CDR3 nucleotides: TGTGCCAGCAGCTTAATATCGTCCTACAATGAGCAGTTCTTC.

The chain employs TRBV28 and TRBJ1-5, with D possibly TRBD1 on 6 matching bases. The CDR3 is 13 residues long. Germline lookup yields CDR1 MDHEN and CDR2 SYDVKM. V lost 6 bases, J lost 8 bases, and 14 bases lay in between. DNA for the CDR3: TGTGCCAGCAGAAACAGGGAGCGGGAGCCCCAGCATTTT. The encoded protein is CASRNREREPQHF.

Of note for this clonotype: Just one base apart from a much larger clone, this may be a read error. This chain links TRBV7-2 with TRBJ2-1, with D possibly called TRBD1 or TRBD2 (5 bases each). This CDR3 has 13 residues. Germline CDR1 and CDR2: SGHTA and FQGNSA. DNA for the CDR3: TGTGCCGGCAGCCCGGGACCAAACAATGAGCAGTTCTTC. This gives the protein CAGSPGPNNEQFF. Combining the CDR3 with reference TRBV7-2 and TRBJ2-1 gives the whole variable domain GAGVSQSPSNKVTEKGKDVELRCDPISGHTALYWYRQSLGQGLEFLIYFQGNSAPDKSGLPSDRFSAERTGGSVSTLTIQRTQQEDSAVYLCAGSPGPNNEQFFGPGTRLTVL.

The chain is built from TRBV5-5 and TRBJ1-3; 7 nucleotides match TRBD1. The CDR3 runs 15 residues. The junction had 7 bases not matched to a gene; V was cut back by 5 bases and J by 2 bases. Germline V lookup: CDR1 SGHKS, CDR2 YYEKEE (reference sequence). CDR3 in DNA: TGTGCCAGCAGTTTAGACAGGGACACTGGAAACACCATATATTTT. Its translation is CASSLDRDTGNTIYF.

J is TRBJ1-6 and V is TRBV12-3 or TRBV12-4, with D uncertain. Trimming shortened V by 8 bases and J by 3 bases, and 8 bases separated the two germline ends. The CDR3 consists of 13 residues. CDR3 in amino acids: CASGPRYNSPLHF. The CDR3 region has the DNA TGTGCCAGCGGTCCACGCTATAATTCACCCCTCCACTTT.

This clonotype was counted a few times. This sequence joins TRBV5-5 and TRBJ2-5, with a weak D call TRBD2 (5 bases). The J call is doubtful: the DNA matches TRBJ2-7 better. CDR3 length: 14 amino acids. The germline V gene has CDR1 SGHKS and CDR2 YYEKEE (reference sequence). Here the CDR3 DNA reads TGTGCCAGCAGCTTGGCCGGGATTACCTACGAGCAGTACTTC. It translates to CASSLAGITYEQYF.

In this sample, this clonotype turned up a few times. The chain is built from TRBV4-3 and TRBJ2-4; D is perhaps TRBD1 or TRBD2 (5 bases each). CDR3 size: 16 residues. V was shortened by 0 bases and J by 4 bases, with 13 bases between the two germline ends. The germline V gene has CDR1 LGHNA and CDR2 YSLEER. The chain's CDR3 is CASSQDGVRDKNIQYF. CDR3 coding DNA: TGCGCCAGCAGCCAAGACGGGGTCAGGGATAAAAACATTCAGTACTTC.

The chain is built from TRBV18 and TRBJ1-1; D may be TRBD1 (5 bases). Deletions cut 2 bases from V and 3 bases from J, with 10 bases between. Germline CDR1 reads KGHSH; CDR2 reads LQKENI. This CDR3 is built from 14 residues. CDR3 sequence: CASSPAREDTEAFF. Written as DNA, the CDR3 is TGTGCCAGCTCACCAGCCAGGGAGGACACTGAAGCTTTCTTT.

About this clonotype: This may stem from a read error, because a much larger clone lies one nucleotide away. The CDR3 is CASSKASGNLAGGGSYNEQYF. The CDR3 nucleotides are TGTGCCAGCAGCAAAGCGTCAGGCAACCTAGCGGGAGGGGGCTCCTACAATGAGCAGTACTTC. V is TRBV21-1 and J is TRBJ2-1; the table gives TRBD2 as D, unverified against the DNA. Near its end, the DNA agrees better with TRBJ2-7, so the J call may be wrong. TRBV21-1 is assigned pseudogene status. This CDR3 comprises 21 residues.

This clonotype was detected ten times or more. This chain links TRBV20-1 with TRBJ2-1; 11 positions match TRBD2. Germline V gene lookup returns CDR1 DFQATT and CDR2 SNEGSKA (reference sequence). Losses at the gene ends were 3 bases for V and 8 bases for J; bases not matched to a gene: 9. The CDR3 has 15 amino acids. CDR3 coding DNA: TGCAGTGCTAGTGCTGGGACTAGCGGCGCCCATGAGCAGTTCTTC. Translation: CSASAGTSGAHEQFF.

The V and J genes are TRBV29-1 and TRBJ2-2, with no clear D. Trimming removed 4 bases at V and 2 bases at J, with 8 bases between. Germline V gene sequence: CDR1 SQVTM, CDR2 ANQGSEA. The CDR3 contains 13 residues. The CDR3: CSVVHPNTGELFF. In DNA form, the CDR3 reads TGCAGCGTTGTACATCCTAACACCGGGGAGCTGTTTTTT.

The chain employs TRBV6-2 or TRBV6-3 and TRBJ2-1, with TRBD2 matching over 10 bases. The trim removed 6 bases at V and 4 bases at J, leaving 6 bases unmatched. Germline V lookup: CDR1 MNHEY, CDR2 SVGEGT. The CDR3 consists of 15 residues. Here the CDR3 DNA reads TGTGCCAGCAGCGCCGTACTAGCGGGGTACAATGAGCAGTTCTTC. Translation: CASSAVLAGYNEQFF.